Listed here are 32 T cell receptor beta chains from one sample, sequenced in a study of blood T cells in healthy people across ages. The use of a sample-barcoded 5' primer and a J-beta primer mix characterized a second PCR of roughly 6 to 11 cycles. TCRdb re-analysed the 5' RACE reads in MiXCR, keeping a single row per CDR3 protein. This table has over 1,500,000 distinct CDR3 sequences, roughly 50% appearing once. Material: blood. Receptor source: a middle-aged woman in good health.

V usage is TRBV7-9 and J usage is TRBJ2-7; D could derive from TRBD1 or TRBD2 (6 bases each). CDR1 is SEHNR and CDR2 is FQNEAQ in the germline V gene (reference sequence). The CDR3 consists of 13 residues. The V end lost 6 bases, the J end lost 7 bases, and 16 bases lay between the germline ends. This chain's CDR3 is CASRLIGGNEQYF. CDR3 coding DNA: TGTGCCAGCAGGTTAATAGGGGGGAATGAGCAGTACTTC.

The J gene is TRBJ1-1, the V gene TRBV19; unclear D gene. Deletions cut 6 bases from V and 0 bases from J, with 11 bases between. This CDR3 region has 14 residues. From germline, CDR1 is LNHDA and CDR2 SQIVND (reference sequence). CDR3 DNA sequence: TGTGCCAGTAGCCCATCCGCTATGAACACTGAAGCTTTCTTT. This codes for CASSPSAMNTEAFF.

CDR3 residues: CASSSPGSPNYGYTF. The CDR3 nucleotides are TGTGCCAGCAGCTCCCCAGGCTCCCCTAACTATGGCTACACCTTC. The chain combines TRBV27 with TRBJ1-2; D is uncertain. This CDR3 is 15 amino acids long. The ends were cut back, 6 bases at V and 0 bases at J, with 14 bases in the middle. CDR1 is MNHEY, CDR2 SMNVEV, per germline (reference sequence).

This clonotype was seen a handful of times. CDR3 nucleotides: TGTGCCAGCATAGGTGGTGGTAGCGGATACAATGAGCAGTTCTTC. Translated: CASIGGGSGYNEQFF. The J gene is TRBJ2-1, the V gene TRBV6-2 or TRBV6-3; the D gene is possibly TRBD2 (6 bases). From germline, CDR1 is MNHEY and CDR2 SVGEGT. The CDR3 is made up of 15 amino acids. Trimming pared 7 bases from V and 4 bases from J, leaving 17 bases between.

The chain carries TRBV28 and TRBJ2-3, with 9 bases fitting TRBD2. CDR1 MDHEN and CDR2 SYDVKM come from the germline V gene. CDR3 length: 19 residues. The junction had 16 bases not matched to a gene; V was cut back by 4 bases and J by 2 bases. The CDR3 protein is CASSSHGGGGGAITDTQYF. The CDR3 region has the DNA TGTGCCAGCAGTTCCCACGGCGGAGGCGGGGGGGCCATCACAGATACGCAGTATTTT.

This rearrangement joins TRBV11-2 to TRBJ2-3, with 8 bases identical to TRBD2. This CDR3 is 17 amino acids long. Trimming took 2 bases from V and 9 from J; bases not matched to a gene: 16. Germline CDR1 reads SGHAT; CDR2 reads FQNNGV. The CDR3 nucleotides are TGTGCCAGCAGCTTAAGTTTGTCGGGGGGGCCTCTAGGGACGCAGTATTTT. Translation: CASSLSLSGGPLGTQYF.

This clonotype came up a few times. The chain couples TRBV28 to TRBJ2-1; D tentatively reads TRBD1 or TRBD2 (5 bases each). V lost 4 bases to trimming and J lost 8 bases, with 21 bases between them. CDR3 size: 16 residues. CDR1 and CDR2 from the germline V gene are MDHEN and SYDVKM. The CDR3 region has the DNA TGTGCCAGCAGTTCCCCTACGGGGCTGTTGTTGGATGAGCAGTTCTTC. Its protein product is CASSSPTGLLLDEQFF.

There are a few counts of this clonotype. The CDR3 reads CASSWDGTPPETQYF. The CDR3 nucleotides are TGCGCCAGCAGCTGGGACGGGACTCCCCCAGAGACCCAGTACTTC. The rearrangement uses TRBV5-1 and TRBJ2-5; weak D call: TRBD2 (6 bases). Germline V CDR1 and CDR2: SGHRS, YFSETQ. Trimming took off 3 bases at V and 4 bases at J, with 16 bases between the two ends. This CDR3 region has 15 residues.

The chain carries TRBV27 and TRBJ2-1, with 7 bases matching TRBD2. The length of the CDR3 is 17 residues. Per the germline V gene, CDR1 is MNHEY and CDR2 is SMNVEV (reference sequence). The V gene end was trimmed by 7 bases and the J gene end by 6 bases; junction bases not matched to a gene: 18. The chain's CDR3 is CASIPPNVGGVCNEQFF. DNA for the CDR3: TGTGCCAGCATCCCCCCCAACGTTGGGGGGGTCTGCAATGAGCAGTTCTTC.

This chain's CDR3 is CAISGGGTPSTDTQYF. The CDR3 DNA reads as TGTGCCATCAGTGGGGGGGGGACACCTAGCACAGATACGCAGTATTTT. This chain joins TRBV10-3 and TRBJ2-3, with D possibly TRBD2 on 7 matching bases. Germline assignment: CDR1 ENHRY and CDR2 SYGVKD. The CDR3 runs 16 residues. Trimming removed 4 bases from V and 0 bases from J, with 14 bases in between.

CDR3 protein: CSAGLAGGYSSYNEQFF. The CDR3, as DNA: TGCAGTGCGGGACTAGCGGGGGGTTACAGCTCCTACAATGAGCAGTTCTTC. This chain links TRBV20-1 with TRBJ2-1, with 15 positions matching TRBD2. The germline V gene has CDR1 DFQATT and CDR2 SNEGSKA (reference sequence). This CDR3 contains 17 residues. With V trimmed by 6 bases and J by 0 bases, 6 bases remained unmatched.

As concerns this clonotype: One end of the junction does not line up with germline, which may come from a read error. This chain joins TRBV4-3 and TRBJ1-6; tentative D call: TRBD1 (6 bases). CDR3 length equals 15 residues. The germline CDR1 and CDR2 sequences are LGHNA and YSLEER. In DNA, the CDR3 is TGCGCCAGTAGCCAACGGACAGCCACCAATTCACCCCTCCACTTT. Its protein product is CASSQRTATNSPLHF.

J is TRBJ1-5 and V is TRBV7-8; TRBD1 agrees at 8 bases. J lost 6 bases, V lost 8 bases, and 18 bases had no gene match. CDR3 length: 17 residues. Per the germline V gene, CDR1 is SGHVS and CDR2 is FQNEAQ. This CDR3 is CASRIGGQGVWSQPQHF. CDR3 bases: TGTGCCAGCCGAATTGGAGGACAGGGCGTGTGGAGTCAGCCCCAGCATTTT.

The chain carries TRBV27 and TRBJ2-7; a possible D gene is TRBD1 (6 bases). The V end was cut by 5 bases, the J end by 2 bases, with 22 bases between. Germline V lookup: CDR1 MNHEY, CDR2 SMNVEV (reference sequence). CDR3 length equals 17 residues. CDR3 region: CASSQTGNGLITYEQYF. CDR3 in DNA: TGTGCCAGCAGTCAGACAGGAAATGGGTTGATCACCTACGAGCAGTACTTC.

CDR3: CSARNRETYEQYF. As DNA, the CDR3 is TGCAGTGCTAGAAACAGGGAAACCTACGAGCAGTACTTC. The rearrangement uses TRBV20-1 and TRBJ2-7; D perhaps matches TRBD1 (6 bases). The CDR3 covers 13 residues. Trimming removed 2 bases from V and 2 bases from J, with 10 bases in between. From germline, CDR1 is DFQATT and CDR2 SNEGSKA (reference sequence).

V is TRBV6-2 or TRBV6-3 and J is TRBJ2-7; a possible D gene is TRBD2 (6 bases). This CDR3 has 14 amino acids. Germline V gene data show CDR1 as MNHEY and CDR2 as SVGEGT. The V gene lost 7 bases and the J gene lost 3 bases, with 16 bases spanning the gap. The CDR3 spells CASIGGTFDYEQYF. As DNA, the CDR3 is TGTGCCAGCATCGGCGGGACTTTCGACTACGAGCAGTACTTC.

The V call is TRBV29-1, the J call TRBJ2-1, with TRBD1 as a possible D gene (5 bases). The V gene's germline CDR1 is SQVTM and CDR2 ANQGSEA. This CDR3 has 15 amino acids. Trimming pared 7 bases from V and 1 base from J, leaving 17 bases between. The DNA for the CDR3 is TGCAGCGCCCTCACCCGAACAGGTTCCTACAATGAGCAGTTCTTC. Its translation is CSALTRTGSYNEQFF.

The chain uses TRBV7-2 and TRBJ2-1, with D hard to call. In germline, CDR1 is SGHTA, CDR2 FQGNSA. The V gene lost 3 bases and the J gene lost 9 bases, with 6 bases spanning the gap. The CDR3 spans 11 residues. CDR3 sequence: CASSFDLEQFF. CDR3 in DNA: TGTGCCAGCAGCTTTGACCTTGAGCAGTTCTTC. The full variable domain, completed using reference TRBV7-2 and TRBJ2-1, is GAGVSQSPSNKVTEKGKDVELRCDPISGHTALYWYRQSLGQGLEFLIYFQGNSAPDKSGLPSDRFSAERTGGSVSTLTIQRTQQEDSAVYLCASSFDLEQFFGPGTRLTVL.

The gene calls are TRBV4-2 and TRBJ1-2; D is perhaps TRBD1 (5 bases). V was cut by 0 bases and J by 5 bases, with 16 bases left in between. The CDR3 is 16 residues long. Germline V gene data show CDR1 as LGHNA and CDR2 as YNFKEQ. The CDR3 loop is CASSQEPAGSSYGYTF. The DNA of the CDR3 is TGTGCCAGCAGCCAAGAACCTGCAGGGTCCTCGTATGGCTACACCTTC.

This clonotype occurred many times. This sequence joins TRBV29-1 and TRBJ2-5; maybe TRBD1 (5 bases). V was shortened by 3 bases and J by 5 bases, with 10 bases between the two germline ends. The CDR3 consists of 12 residues. Per germline, CDR1 SQVTM and CDR2 ANQGSEA. For the CDR3, the DNA is TGCAGCGTTGACAGGGTCGGTGAGACCCAGTACTTC. Encoded protein: CSVDRVGETQYF.

There are a few counts of this clonotype. The chain is built from TRBV10-3 and TRBJ2-4, with D uncertain. The CDR3 contains 15 residues. Trimming pared 0 bases from V and 1 base from J, leaving 7 bases between. CDR1 and CDR2 from the germline V gene are ENHRY and SYGVKD. The chain's CDR3 is CAISESVIAKNIQYF. The CDR3 bases are TGTGCCATCAGTGAGTCGGTGATCGCCAAAAACATTCAGTACTTC.

CDR3 DNA: TGTGCCAGCAGCACCGGGACTAGCGTCCTCGGCACAGATACGCAGTATTTT. Amino acid sequence: CASSTGTSVLGTDTQYF. This chain connects TRBV5-4 to TRBJ2-3, with 10 bases matching TRBD2. The CDR3 has 17 residues. Losses at the gene ends were 4 bases for V and 1 base for J; bases not matched to a gene: 9. Germline CDR1 reads SGHNT; CDR2 reads YYREEE (reference sequence).

The chain uses TRBV6-5 and TRBJ2-4; 10 bases map to TRBD1. The germline V gene encodes CDR1 MNHEY and CDR2 SVGAGI. CDR3 length equals 16 residues. J gave up 3 bases and V 6 bases, and 8 bases lay outside the gene matches. This CDR3 is CASSFIGQGGKNIQYF. CDR3 nucleotide sequence: TGTGCCAGCAGCTTCATTGGACAGGGGGGCAAAAACATTCAGTACTTC.

The chain is built from TRBV29-1 and TRBJ2-1; D uncertain. There are 15 residues in the CDR3. The V gene lost 5 bases and the J gene lost 3 bases, with 17 bases spanning the gap. Germline CDR1 is SQVTM and CDR2 is ANQGSEA. DNA for the CDR3: TGCAGCGTTCCCCAGGTGGGTAAAGGCTACAATGAGCAGTTCTTC. It translates to CSVPQVGKGYNEQFF.

This chain uses TRBV4-1 with TRBJ2-5, with a weak D call TRBD1 (6 bases). The CDR3 is made up of 14 amino acids. V was cut by 1 base and J by 6 bases, with 12 bases left in between. Germline assignment: CDR1 MGHRA and CDR2 YSYEKL. The CDR3: CASSQAWGRKTQYF. The CDR3 DNA reads as TGCGCCAGCAGCCAAGCTTGGGGGCGGAAGACCCAGTACTTC.

This clonotype was observed once. J is TRBJ1-2 and V is TRBV7-8, with TRBD1 matching 8 bases. Germline V lookup: CDR1 SGHVS, CDR2 FQNEAQ. Unmatched junction bases numbered 8, after V lost 5 bases and J lost 3 bases. CDR3 length: 15 residues. CDR3 protein: CASSARDRWDYGYTF. DNA of the CDR3: TGTGCCAGCAGCGCCCGGGACAGGTGGGACTATGGCTACACCTTC.

This chain links TRBV25-1 with TRBJ1-1; possible D gene TRBD1, 5 bases. CDR3 length: 19 residues. The germline V gene has CDR1 MGHDK and CDR2 SYGVNS. The germline V and J ends were trimmed by 4 bases and 2 bases, with 26 bases remaining between them. The CDR3 DNA reads as TGTGCCAGCAGTGGATATGGCCTAAACTCAGGGAGCGGTAACACTGAAGCTTTCTTT. Protein: CASSGYGLNSGSGNTEAFF.

The rearrangement links TRBV20-1 to TRBJ2-1; 7 positions agree with TRBD1. V dropped 4 bases and J dropped 4; count of bases not matched to a gene: 13. This CDR3 has 16 residues. Germline loops: CDR1 DFQATT, CDR2 SNEGSKA (reference sequence). CDR3 bases: TGCAGTGCTACAACTCCGGGACAGATATTATACAATGAGCAGTTCTTC. Its protein is CSATTPGQILYNEQFF.

The chain uses TRBV20-1 and TRBJ2-7, with D unresolved. The germline V gene has CDR1 DFQATT and CDR2 SNEGSKA (reference sequence). CDR3 length: 14 residues. The V end lost 6 bases, the J end lost 0 bases, and 15 bases lay between the germline ends. In DNA, the CDR3 is TGCAGTGCAAGACTCCCGAGACTCTCCTACGAGCAGTACTTC. Its translation: CSARLPRLSYEQYF.

V gene TRBV7-9 combines with J gene TRBJ2-7; 7 nucleotides align to TRBD1. The V gene's germline CDR1 is SEHNR and CDR2 FQNEAQ (reference sequence). The CDR3 consists of 12 residues. V trimming: 3 bases; J trimming: 6 bases; junction bases outside the gene matches: 2. The CDR3 region has the DNA TGTGCCAGCAGCTTCGACAGGGCCGAGCAGTACTTC. Translated, it gives CASSFDRAEQYF.

This chain joins TRBV7-2 and TRBJ2-1, with unresolved D. The length of the CDR3 is 17 residues. Per the germline V gene, CDR1 is SGHTA and CDR2 is FQGNSA. V gave up 1 base and J gave up 0 bases, with 13 bases separating them. CDR3 sequence reads: CASSLVSHRLSYNEQFF. The CDR3 region has the DNA TGTGCCAGCAGCTTAGTTTCCCACAGACTCTCCTACAATGAGCAGTTCTTC.

The chain joins TRBV7-2 to TRBJ2-7; 7 bases align to TRBD1. The CDR3 has 15 amino acids. Trimming took 6 bases from V and 5 from J; bases not matched to a gene: 13. Germline V lookup: CDR1 SGHTA, CDR2 FQGNSA. CDR3 sequence: CASSQDRVILHEQYF. The CDR3 DNA reads as TGTGCCAGCAGTCAAGACAGGGTAATATTACACGAGCAGTACTTC.